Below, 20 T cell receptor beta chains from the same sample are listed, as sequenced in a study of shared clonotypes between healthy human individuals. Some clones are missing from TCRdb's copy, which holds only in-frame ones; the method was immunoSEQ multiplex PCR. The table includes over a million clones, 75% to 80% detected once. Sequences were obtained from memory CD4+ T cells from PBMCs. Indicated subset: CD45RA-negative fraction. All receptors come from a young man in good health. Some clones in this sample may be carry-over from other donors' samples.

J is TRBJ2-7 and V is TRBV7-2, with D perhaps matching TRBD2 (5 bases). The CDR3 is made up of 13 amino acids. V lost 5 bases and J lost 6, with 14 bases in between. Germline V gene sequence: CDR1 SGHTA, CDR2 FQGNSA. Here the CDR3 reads CASSLNWSGEQYF. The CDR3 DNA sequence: TGTGCCAGCAGCCTTAATTGGAGCGGCGAGCAGTACTTC.

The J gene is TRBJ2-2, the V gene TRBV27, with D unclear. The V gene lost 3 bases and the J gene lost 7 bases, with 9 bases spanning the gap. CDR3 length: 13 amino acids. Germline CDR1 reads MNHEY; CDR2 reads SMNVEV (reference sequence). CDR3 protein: CASSLSGLGELFF. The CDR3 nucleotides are TGTGCCAGCAGTTTGTCCGGGCTCGGGGAGCTGTTTTTT.

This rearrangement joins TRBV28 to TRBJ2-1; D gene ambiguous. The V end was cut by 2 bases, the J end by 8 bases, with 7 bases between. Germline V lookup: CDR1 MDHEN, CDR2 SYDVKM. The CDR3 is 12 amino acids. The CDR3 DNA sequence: TGTGCCAGCAGTTTACTCATGGATGAGCAGTTCTTC. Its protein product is CASSLLMDEQFF. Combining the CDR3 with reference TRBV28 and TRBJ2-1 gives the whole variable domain DVKVTQSSRYLVKRTGEKVFLECVQDMDHENMFWYRQDPGLGLRLIYFSYDVKMKEKGDIPEGYSVSREKKERFSLILESASTNQTSMYLCASSLLMDEQFFGPGTRLTVL.

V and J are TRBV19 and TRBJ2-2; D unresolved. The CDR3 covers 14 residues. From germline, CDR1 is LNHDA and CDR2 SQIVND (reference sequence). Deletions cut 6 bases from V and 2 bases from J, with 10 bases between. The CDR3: CASRAVGNTGELFF. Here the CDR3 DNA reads TGTGCCAGTAGAGCAGTAGGAAACACCGGGGAGCTGTTTTTT.

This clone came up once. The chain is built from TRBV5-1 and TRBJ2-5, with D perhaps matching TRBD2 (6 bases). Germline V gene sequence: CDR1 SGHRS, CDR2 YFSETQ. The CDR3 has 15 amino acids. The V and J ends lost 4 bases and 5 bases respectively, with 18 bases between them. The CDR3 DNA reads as TGCGCCAGCAGCGGAGGGACCGTTGTTTTTGAGACCCAGTACTTC. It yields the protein CASSGGTVVFETQYF.

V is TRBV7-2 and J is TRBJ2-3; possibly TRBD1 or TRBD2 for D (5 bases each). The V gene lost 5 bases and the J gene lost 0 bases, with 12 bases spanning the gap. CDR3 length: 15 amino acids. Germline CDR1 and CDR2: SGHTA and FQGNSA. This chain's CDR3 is CASSGPGRSTDTQYF. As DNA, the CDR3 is TGTGCCAGCAGCGGACCGGGACGGAGCACAGATACGCAGTATTTT. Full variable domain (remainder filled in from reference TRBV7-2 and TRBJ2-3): GAGVSQSPSNKVTEKGKDVELRCDPISGHTALYWYRQSLGQGLEFLIYFQGNSAPDKSGLPSDRFSAERTGGSVSTLTIQRTQQEDSAVYLCASSGPGRSTDTQYFGPGTRLTVL.

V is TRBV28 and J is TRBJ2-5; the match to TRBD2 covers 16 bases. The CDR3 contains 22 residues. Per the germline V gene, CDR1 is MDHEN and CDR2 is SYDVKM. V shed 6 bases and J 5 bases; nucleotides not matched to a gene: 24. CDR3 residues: CASSLAATGTSGRGDTRETQYF. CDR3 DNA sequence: TGTGCCAGCAGCCTAGCAGCTACGGGGACTAGCGGGAGGGGGGATACAAGGGAGACCCAGTACTTC.

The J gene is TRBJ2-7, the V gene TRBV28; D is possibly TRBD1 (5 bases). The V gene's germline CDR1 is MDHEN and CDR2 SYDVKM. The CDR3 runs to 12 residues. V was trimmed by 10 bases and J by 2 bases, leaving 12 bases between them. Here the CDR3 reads CATSTATYEQYF. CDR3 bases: TGTGCCACCTCGACAGCTACCTACGAGCAGTACTTC.

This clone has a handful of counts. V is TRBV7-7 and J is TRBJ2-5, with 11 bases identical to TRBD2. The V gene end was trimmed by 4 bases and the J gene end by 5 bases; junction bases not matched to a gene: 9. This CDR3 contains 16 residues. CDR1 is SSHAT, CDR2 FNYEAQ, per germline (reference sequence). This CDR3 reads CASSSGRLAGTETQYF. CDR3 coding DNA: TGTGCCAGCAGCTCGGGACGACTAGCGGGAACGGAGACCCAGTACTTC.

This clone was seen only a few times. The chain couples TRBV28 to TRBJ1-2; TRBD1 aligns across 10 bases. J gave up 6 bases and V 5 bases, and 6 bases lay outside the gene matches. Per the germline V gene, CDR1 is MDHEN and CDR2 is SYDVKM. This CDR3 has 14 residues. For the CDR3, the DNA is TGTGCCAGCAGTCCACCGGACAGGGGGAATGGCTACACCTTC. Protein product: CASSPPDRGNGYTF.

The CDR3 region is CASSQLPRANVLTF. CDR3 bases: TGTGCCAGCAGTCAGTTACCTAGGGCCAACGTCCTGACTTTC. The chain links TRBV6-1 to TRBJ2-6; D is ambiguous. The CDR3 runs 14 residues. Looked up from germline, CDR1 is MNHNS and CDR2 is SASEGT. Trimming stripped 5 bases from V and 5 bases from J, with 10 bases between.

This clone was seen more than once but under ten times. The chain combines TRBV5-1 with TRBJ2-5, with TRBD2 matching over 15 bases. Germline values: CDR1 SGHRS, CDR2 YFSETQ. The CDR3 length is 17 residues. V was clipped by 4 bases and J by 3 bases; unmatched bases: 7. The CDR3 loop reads CASSTGLAGGPKETQYF. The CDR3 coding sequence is TGCGCCAGCAGCACCGGACTAGCGGGAGGGCCGAAAGAGACCCAGTACTTC.

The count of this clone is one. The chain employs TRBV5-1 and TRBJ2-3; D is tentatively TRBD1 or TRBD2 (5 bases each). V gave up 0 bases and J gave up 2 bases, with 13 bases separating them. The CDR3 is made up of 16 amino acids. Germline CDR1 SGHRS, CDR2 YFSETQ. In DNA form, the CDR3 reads TGCGCCAGCAGCTTGGGCGGCCCGGGGACCACAGATACGCAGTATTTT. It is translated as CASSLGGPGTTDTQYF.

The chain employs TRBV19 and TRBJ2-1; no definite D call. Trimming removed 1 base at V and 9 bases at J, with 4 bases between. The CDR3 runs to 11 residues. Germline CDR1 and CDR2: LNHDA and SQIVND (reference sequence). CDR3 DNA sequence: TGTGCCAGTAGTATAGTAGGTGAGCAGTTCTTC. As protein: CASSIVGEQFF. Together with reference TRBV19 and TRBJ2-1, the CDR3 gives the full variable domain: DGGITQSPKYLFRKEGQNVTLSCEQNLNHDAMYWYRQDPGQGLRLIYYSQIVNDFQKGDIAEGYSVSREKKESFPLTVTSAQKNPTAFYLCASSIVGEQFFGPGTRLTVL.

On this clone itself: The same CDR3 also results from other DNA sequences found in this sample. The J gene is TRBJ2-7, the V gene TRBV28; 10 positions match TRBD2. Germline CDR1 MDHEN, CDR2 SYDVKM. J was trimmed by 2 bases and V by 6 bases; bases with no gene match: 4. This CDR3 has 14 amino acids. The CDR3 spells CASRPLAGAYEQYF. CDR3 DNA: TGTGCCAGCAGGCCTCTAGCGGGAGCCTACGAGCAGTACTTC.

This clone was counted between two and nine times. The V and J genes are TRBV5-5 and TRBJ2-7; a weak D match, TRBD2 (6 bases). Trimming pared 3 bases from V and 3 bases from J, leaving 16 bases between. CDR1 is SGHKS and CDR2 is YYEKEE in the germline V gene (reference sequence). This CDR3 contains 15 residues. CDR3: CASSYGGALGYEQYF. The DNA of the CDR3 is TGTGCCAGCAGCTACGGCGGGGCATTGGGCTACGAGCAGTACTTC. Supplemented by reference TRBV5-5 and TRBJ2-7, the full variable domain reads DAGVTQSPTHLIKTRGQQVTLRCSPISGHKSVSWYQQVLGQGPQFIFQYYEKEERGRGNFPDRFSARQFPNYSSELNVNALLLGDSALYLCASSYGGALGYEQYFGPGTRLTVT.

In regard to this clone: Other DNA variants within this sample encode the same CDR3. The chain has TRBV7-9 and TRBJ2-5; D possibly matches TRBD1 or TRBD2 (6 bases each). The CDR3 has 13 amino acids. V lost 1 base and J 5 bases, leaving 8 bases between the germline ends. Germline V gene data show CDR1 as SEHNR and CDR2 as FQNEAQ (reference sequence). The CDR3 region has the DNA TGTGCCAGCAGCTTAGGAGGGGGGGAGACCCAGTACTTC. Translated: CASSLGGGETQYF.

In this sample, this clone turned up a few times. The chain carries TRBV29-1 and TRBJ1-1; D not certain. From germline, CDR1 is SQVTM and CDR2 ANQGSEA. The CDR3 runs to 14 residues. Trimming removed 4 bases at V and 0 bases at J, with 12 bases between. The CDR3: CSVGGLLMNTEAFF. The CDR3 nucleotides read TGCAGCGTTGGCGGGCTCCTTATGAACACTGAAGCTTTCTTT.

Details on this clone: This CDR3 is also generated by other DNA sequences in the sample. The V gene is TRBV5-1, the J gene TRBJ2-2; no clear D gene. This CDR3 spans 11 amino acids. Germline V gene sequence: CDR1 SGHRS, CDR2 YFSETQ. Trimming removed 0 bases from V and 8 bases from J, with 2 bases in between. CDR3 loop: CASSLAGELFF. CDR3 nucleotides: TGCGCCAGCAGCTTGGCTGGGGAGCTGTTTTTT.

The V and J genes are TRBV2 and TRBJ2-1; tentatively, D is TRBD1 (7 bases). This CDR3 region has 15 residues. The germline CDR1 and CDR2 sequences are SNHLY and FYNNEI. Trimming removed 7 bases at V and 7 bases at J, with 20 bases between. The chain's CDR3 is CASTGGGGGLNEQFF. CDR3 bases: TGTGCCAGCACCGGTGGAGGGGGCGGATTAAATGAGCAGTTCTTC.